Listed below are T cell receptor beta chains from one sample, sequenced in a study of T cell responses to AZD1222 COVID-19 vaccine. Sequenced by immunoSEQ multiplex PCR; TCRdb stores in-frame clones only, minus some. The sample shows more than 150,000 clones, approximately 90% of them seen only once. The sample was peripheral blood, taken on day 0 of AZD1222 vaccination. The receptor set was obtained from an adult in good health. Both conserved end residues are part of each CDR3.

V	J	CDR3
TRBV30	TRBJ1-1	CAWKSGPNTEAFF
TRBV6-1	TRBJ1-6	CASSELDNSPLHF
TRBV27	TRBJ1-1	CASIKPGQGRAGQGEAFF
TRBV18	TRBJ2-1	CASSHRGTPGEQFF
TRBV4-1	TRBJ1-1	CASSQDRRDRAEAFF
TRBV6-2/TRBV6-3	TRBJ2-7	CASSSLRSSATSPTSKNF
TRBV6-5	TRBJ1-1	CASSTSRVTEAFF
TRBV5-1	TRBJ2-1	CASSLTSGTPGEQFF
TRBV5-4	TRBJ2-7	CASSYSTEGPFEQYF
TRBV3-1/TRBV3-2	TRBJ2-6	CASSQFLSSSGANVLTF
TRBV2	TRBJ2-1	CASRRIQGNEQFF
TRBV7-3	TRBJ2-1	CASSLIVGQGRYNEQFF
TRBV18	TRBJ1-3	CASSPGTGNTIYF
TRBV28	TRBJ2-4	CASRESGRNIQYF
TRBV24-1	TRBJ2-1	CATSDYTGTGEGNEQFF
TRBV30	TRBJ2-7	CAWADPYEQYF
TRBV7-2	TRBJ2-7	CASSLAREQYF
TRBV5-5	TRBJ1-2	CASSSEVTGPYGYTF
TRBV18	TRBJ1-5	CASSPGWKGTNQPQHF
TRBV19	TRBJ2-7	CASSAGQTTYEQYF
TRBV4-2	TRBJ2-1	CASSQSGGLNEQFF
TRBV19	TRBJ2-7	CASSVTSGNYEQYF
TRBV3-1/TRBV3-2	TRBJ2-1	CASSHAGWGNNEQFF
TRBV28	TRBJ1-1	CASSPPRGGGNTEAFF
TRBV6-5	TRBJ2-7	CASSYSTGRYEQYF
TRBV7-2	TRBJ1-2	CASSLGTGGKGGYTF
TRBV9	TRBJ2-7	CASSAEVGEQYF
TRBV24-1	TRBJ2-7	CATSRQGTYEQYF
TRBV27	TRBJ2-1	CASSFYSGGGNGNEQFF
TRBV5-4	TRBJ1-2	CASSLGPGGVIYGYTF
TRBV15	TRBJ2-2	CATSRRGSSAGELFF